Included here is one TCR beta chain sequence, with context. This record comes from a study of identical twins. TCRdb re-called the 5' RACE reads through MiXCR, storing one row per CDR3 protein. This table holds approximately 230,000 distinct CDR3 sequences, around 15% found once. Trimming took 1 base from V and 1 from J; bases not matched to a gene: 4. This CDR3 has 15 residues. The V gene's germline CDR1 is MGHRA and CDR2 YSYEKL. The V gene is TRBV4-1, the J gene TRBJ2-7, with TRBD2 matching over 7 bases. The source material was memory (CD45RO+) T cells sorted from blood. The source is a woman aged 18-29 years in good health. The CDR3 DNA is TGCGCCAGCAGCCAAGGGGAGGGATGGTCCTACGAGCAGTACTTC. Protein product: CASSQGEGWSYEQYF.